A single sample is the source of the 2 T cell receptor beta chains below, sequenced in a study of long-term antiretroviral therapy in people with HIV. They ran version v3.0 of the immunoSEQ assay at survey level. Sequenced by immunoSEQ multiplex PCR; TCRdb stores in-frame clones only, minus some. The table has 20,000 to 25,000 clones, about 95% seen once; the top ten hold roughly 2.2%. The starting material was unsorted PBMCs, obtained roughly 5.1 years after starting antiretroviral therapy. Receptors were obtained from a woman aged 50 to 60 with HIV.

The chain combines TRBV13 with TRBJ2-5; D gene uncertain. This CDR3 is 13 amino acids long. Trimming removed 5 bases from V and 4 bases from J, with 11 bases in between. CDR1 PRHDT and CDR2 FYEKMQ come from the germline V gene (reference sequence). Written as DNA, the CDR3 is TGTGCCAGCAGCCTACGGATTGGAGAGACCCAGTACTTC. Protein: CASSLRIGETQYF.

The genes are TRBV19 and TRBJ2-7; TRBD2 aligns across 12 bases. Germline CDR1 and CDR2: LNHDA and SQIVND (reference sequence). The CDR3 runs 14 residues. V shed 5 bases, J shed 1 base, and the junction held 0 bases outside the gene matches. CDR3: CASSGTSGSYEQYF. As DNA, the CDR3 is TGTGCCAGTAGTGGGACTAGCGGGTCCTACGAGCAGTACTTC.